The rows below give T cell receptor beta chains drawn from one sample of a study of blood T cell repertoires in COVID-19. The data were produced by immunoSEQ multiplex PCR, yet TCRdb's version contains in-frame clones alone and is incomplete. Of 200,000 or so clones listed, about 88% were seen once; the top ten hold under 2.5%. What was sequenced was peripheral blood. These receptors came from a man between 65 and 85 years old with active or convalescent COVID-19. Both conserved end residues are part of each CDR3.

V gene	CDR3 protein
TRBV4-1	CASSQEQGTSYNEQFF
TRBV28	CASNPVGLGADLIINQPQHF
TRBV7-8	CASSLGLGGGETQYF
TRBV3-1/TRBV3-2	CASSHQGVNEQFF
TRBV2	CASSGRGYEKLFF
TRBV10-3	CAISEVAGRGEKLFF
TRBV15	CATSYRPGTQYF
TRBV19	CASSPGQGKSPLHF
TRBV6-1	CASSPTGGNTEAFF
TRBV6-4	CASSGLSTPNQPQHF
TRBV4-2	CASSQTRELFF
TRBV19	CASSPKGQAGYEQYF
TRBV28	CASSGRQGRVGNTIYF
TRBV7-8	CASSLVDRAGYTF
TRBV7-9	CASSILRTDYGYTF
TRBV12-3/TRBV12-4	CASTFQLSYEQYF
TRBV27	CASSLHSGRAVDNEQFF
TRBV4-3	CASSQDRETNEKLFF
TRBV11-2	CASSLGRGGLTDTQYF
TRBV9	CASSVGPGTRGTNEKLFF
TRBV3-1/TRBV3-2	CASSTTGRYTF
TRBV3-1/TRBV3-2	CASSPRVSDEQFF
TRBV30	CAWSVGTGIYEQYF
TRBV2	CASSGGTGENTEAFF
TRBV2	CASSPTSGGNNEQFF
TRBV4-1	CASSQGGTGSEAFF
TRBV9	CASSVGGTGVVETQYF
TRBV7-2	CASSPRFDRRAYEQYF
TRBV27	CASSPGTGRYQPQHF
TRBV7-7	CASRAPGQGPDTQYF
TRBV28	CASRPGQGGSPLHF
TRBV5-1	CASSLVGQYNSPLHF
TRBV27	CASSLAGVNYGYTF
TRBV7-9	CASSLPGEKLFF
TRBV7-8	CASSLGFSGGAGVYEQYF
TRBV28	CASSLVAGGFDEQFF
TRBV19	CASSIDLNTGELFF
TRBV27	CASRPSGGGEQYF
TRBV2	CASTPRGANVLTF
TRBV10-3	CAISDLRGIEQFF
TRBV7-2	CASSSGFRETQYF
TRBV5-4	CASSLEGTGVNEQYF
TRBV2	CASSGLASNTQYF